This TCR beta chain came from a study of blood T cell repertoires in COVID-19 (dated by TCRdb to about 2020). Describing the broader study: Samples covering the acute and convalescent phases of COVID-19 were provided by collaborators in the United States, Italy and Spain. The prospective study material was composed of cDNA or gDNA derived from T cells, B-cell-depleted T cells, or PBMCs. The dataset comprised deeply sampled blood TCRbeta repertoires from subjects exposed to, actively infected with, or recovered from COVID-19. The repertoires were made available in a free public database intended to serve as a resource for research on the immune response to SARS-CoV-2. Samples came from the ongoing ImmuneRACE study (first 160 participants) plus 1,254 subjects from 6 global collaborators. A de-identified subject ID, COVID-19 status, age in years and sex were almost always included in the sample metadata. Where HLA class I and class II types were available, the types were taken from metadata supplied by the sample provider, not from assay-based typing.

This clone was counted a single time. This clone's antigen is unknown. Base qualities were left out, and no much larger clone turns up one base away. What the research found in general, with its limitations: How much clinical and demographic metadata was included differed by source and by participant, and the metadata was provided uncurated.

The CDR3 goes from the cysteine to the phenylalanine over 15 residues. The entry retains the CDR3 DNA only, 45 bases that are in frame from base 1. The V end gives up 1 base and the J end 5 bases, leaving 1 base in the junction not matched to a gene. The germline V gene sets CDR1 to SGDLS and CDR2 to YYNGEE. Each collaborating institution followed its own protocols to collect whole blood in K2EDTA tubes. For TCRbeta analysis, collaborator samples were shipped as frozen whole blood, as isolated PBMCs, or as DNA extracted from either sample type. TCRbeta CDR3 regions were amplified from genomic DNA by means of the immunoSEQ Assay, a bias-controlled multiplex PCR. Concerning the study's data processing: Nucleated cell counts per sample were estimated from amplification of reference gene primers within the assay. Sequence reads were collapsed and filtered to measure the absolute abundance of every unique TCRbeta CDR3 rearrangement. For each sample, productive Simpson clonality was calculated as the square root of Simpson's diversity index across productive rearrangements. This immuneACCESS table, as held by TCRdb, lists in-frame sequences with V and J called but not all clones. Of the missing ones, under half trace to an unresolved V gene in checked studies; the others have no known cause. V and J calls and clone size are given by that table; D and trimming were obtained from the DNA. The sample data list 200,000 to 250,000 clones, and around 87% of these were observed just once. The ten largest clones take up about 3% of the sample.

Source material: peripheral blood. The receptor was isolated from a man aged 60 to 69 with acute or convalescent COVID-19. The chain uses TRBV9 and TRBJ2-2, with 11 central nucleotides matching TRBD2. The bases are TGTGCCAGCAGCGTAATAGCGGGGGGGACCGGGGAGCTGTTTTTT. This encodes CASSVIAGGTGELFF. When the CDR3 is completed using the reference TRBV9 and TRBJ2-2 genes on either side, the full variable domain is DSGVTQTPKHLITATGQRVTLRCSPRSGDLSVYWYQQSLDQGLQFLIQYYNGEERAKGNILERFSAQQFPDLHSELNLSSLELGDSALYFCASSVIAGGTGELFFGEGSRLTVL.